A selection of T cell receptor beta chains follows, all from one sample in a study of glioma-infiltrating T cells. TCRdb passed the multiplex PCR reads through MiXCR, listing each CDR3 protein once. There are about 130,000 distinct CDR3 sequences in the sample; around a quarter occur only once, and around 28% lies in the top ten. The sample was glioma tissue, nonneoplastic brain tissue, or PBMCs (not recorded which). The receptors originated from a human donor with low-grade glioma or glioblastoma, undergoing nonglioma brain surgery, or in good health (not recorded which). Both conserved end residues are part of each CDR3. Clone size appears in some rows only: once, few, many, or a class for an expanded clone.

CDR3aa,j_gene,v_gene,abundance,len
CASSLAQQETQCF,TRBJ2-5,TRBV7-2,NA,13
CASSLGLVAGANVLTF,TRBJ2-6,TRBV7-9,NA,16
CATSDYHAGRGSPQHF,TRBJ1-5,TRBV24-1,NA,16
CASSLGVLSNQPQHF,TRBJ1-5,TRBV27,many,15
CASSPGGVADTQYF,TRBJ2-3,TRBV4-2,few,14
CASTASLTRHQPQHF,TRBJ1-5,TRBV19,NA,15
CASSLTGRANYGYTF,TRBJ1-2,TRBV11-2,few,15
CASSLEENEKFF,TRBJ2-5,TRBV12-3/TRBV12-4,few,12
CASSFRTGRTEAFF,TRBJ1-1,TRBV27,NA,14
CASSLGLAGGQTDTQYF,TRBJ2-3,TRBV28,NA,17
CASSIRLAGGYEQFF,TRBJ2-1,TRBV7-2,NA,15
CASSPPPSSGNTIYF,TRBJ1-3,TRBV6-2/TRBV6-3,NA,15
CSARGWGNTEAFF,TRBJ1-1,TRBV20-1,many,13
CASSTGTSGAGGTQYF,TRBJ2-3,TRBV6-1,many,16
CASSNDGYQPQHF,TRBJ1-5,TRBV5-1,NA,13
CASSYSVVGPNTQYF,TRBJ2-3,TRBV6-6,few,15
CSVEGGQGGSYNEQFF,TRBJ2-1,TRBV29-1,NA,16
CASSFLGEGETQYF,TRBJ2-5,TRBV27,many,14
CATSDPARTYNKQFF,TRBJ2-1,TRBV24-1,few,15
CASSGQRRQRSSSYNEQFF,TRBJ2-1,TRBV7-9,NA,19
CATSDPFGTQYF,TRBJ2-3,TRBV24-1,NA,12
CSAPSGGPIDTQYF,TRBJ2-3,TRBV20-1,many,14
CSVPRGGARITEAFF,TRBJ1-1,TRBV20-1,many,15
CASRGVGGEVTDTQYF,TRBJ2-3,TRBV2,few,16
CASSTGQNIQYF,TRBJ2-4,TRBV7-9,few,12
CASSLVMQGAKAFF,TRBJ1-1,TRBV7-9,many,14
CASSSPLAGGFANTGELFF,TRBJ2-2,TRBV28,NA,19
CASSRTGEWRELFF,TRBJ2-2,TRBV6-1,many,14
CSAGPSGNTIYF,TRBJ1-3,TRBV20-1,many,12
CASSLGTQSGGVGEQFF,TRBJ2-1,TRBV7-2,NA,17
CASSLRGQGASYNEQFF,TRBJ2-1,TRBV7-8,many,17
CASSSGGASYQETQYF,TRBJ2-5,TRBV7-9,NA,16
CASSVDRGNYGYTF,TRBJ1-2,TRBV5-1,NA,14
CASSEGIAGRQETQYF,TRBJ2-5,TRBV2,NA,16
CASSPGLAGHSTDTQYF,TRBJ2-3,TRBV18,few,17
CASSYGGANTEAFF,TRBJ1-1,TRBV6-6,many,14
CASRGRMNTEAFF,TRBJ1-1,TRBV28,NA,13
CSFEPGQRETQYF,TRBJ2-5,TRBV29-1,NA,13
CASSYSVGKTQYF,TRBJ2-5,TRBV6-6,many,13
CAIGSGPYNEQFF,TRBJ2-1,TRBV19,NA,13
CASSFIPLVTDTQYF,TRBJ2-3,TRBV7-2,NA,15
CASSSGREGYGYTF,TRBJ1-2,TRBV27,many,14
CASSLVTTEHTEAFF,TRBJ1-1,TRBV4-1,NA,15
CASSQWGANYGYTF,TRBJ1-2,TRBV14,few,14
CASSQDDSSGANVLTF,TRBJ2-6,TRBV4-2,NA,16
CASSLPAGLADHYF,TRBJ2-5,TRBV7-2,NA,14
CASSPRGGSSYNEKFF,TRBJ2-1,TRBV6-2/TRBV6-3,few,16